The T cell receptor (beta chain) under discussion was sequenced for a study of blood T cell repertoires in COVID-19. Germline CDR1 reads SGHAT; CDR2 reads FQNNGV. There are 16 residues in the CDR3. V lost 5 bases, J lost 2 bases, and 5 bases stayed unmatched. In the study's own analysis: Quantification of nucleated cells was approximated via reference gene primer amplification. Sequenced by immunoSEQ multiplex PCR; TCRdb stores in-frame clones only, minus some. V and J calls and clone size are those listed in that table; D and trimming were worked out from the DNA. The table lists almost 300,000 clones, roughly 86% of them singletons.

This receptor was taken from a man in his 70s with acute or convalescent COVID-19. The chain couples TRBV11-2 to TRBJ2-3; 12 bases are a match to TRBD2. The specimen sequenced was peripheral blood. This chain's CDR3 is CASSRRLAGATDTQYF. For the CDR3, the DNA is TGTGCCAGCAGCCGCCGACTAGCGGGGGCCACAGATACGCAGTATTTT.